A selection of T cell receptor beta chains follows, all from one sample in a study of identical twins. Via MiXCR, TCRdb re-called the 5' RACE reads, giving one row per CDR3 protein. The sample yields around 370,000 distinct CDR3 sequences, about 10% seen once. Sample: naive T cells sorted from blood. These receptors were obtained from a woman aged 45-65 years in good health. CDR3s include the opening cysteine and the closing phenylalanine or tryptophan. Fields, in order: J gene, V gene, clone size, D gene, CDR3 protein, CDR3 DNA. The D gene is left open where the match is weak. Size is stated for part of the rows, as once, few or many counts, or as a class when the clone is expanded.

TRBJ2-3 | TRBV11-3 | many | . | CASSLAATLGTDTQYF | TGTGCCAGCAGCTTAGCGGCTACCCTCGGTACAGATACGCAGTATTTT
TRBJ1-6 | TRBV20-1 | many | . | CSARDMGGSSYNSPLHF | TGCAGTGCTAGAGATATGGGGGGGAGCTCCTATAATTCACCCCTCCACTTT
TRBJ2-3 | TRBV7-9 | many | . | CASSFLDGTDTQYF | TGTGCCAGCAGCTTTTTGGACGGCACAGATACGCAGTATTTT
TRBJ1-2 | TRBV20-1 | few | . | CSARMRANYGYTF | TGCAGTGCTAGGATGCGGGCTAACTATGGCTACACCTTC
TRBJ2-5 | TRBV5-4 | few | TRBD1 | CASSPDRGLQETQYF | TGTGCCAGCAGCCCGGACAGGGGACTTCAAGAGACCCAGTACTTC
TRBJ2-1 | TRBV25-1 | many | . | CASSPQGGNEQFF | TGTGCCAGCAGTCCCCAGGGAGGCAATGAGCAGTTCTTC
TRBJ1-2 | TRBV5-6 | . | . | CASSLPRQDYGYTF | TGTGCCAGCAGCTTGCCGAGGCAGGACTATGGCTACACCTTC
TRBJ2-7 | TRBV4-1 | many | TRBD2 | CASSQVAGVYEQYF | TGCGCCAGCAGCCAAGTCGCGGGAGTCTACGAGCAGTACTTC
TRBJ1-2 | TRBV29-1 | many | . | CSVGAGTNYGYTF | TGCAGCGTTGGTGCGGGAACTAACTATGGCTACACCTTC
TRBJ2-5 | TRBV7-6 | . | TRBD2 | CASNGLAGGRRQETQYF | TGTGCCAGCAACGGACTAGCGGGAGGGAGGAGGCAAGAGACCCAGTACTTC
TRBJ2-7 | TRBV3-1 | many | . | CASSQDRGRSYEQYF | TGTGCCAGCAGCCAAGATCGGGGCAGGTCCTACGAGCAGTACTTC
TRBJ2-1 | TRBV12-3/TRBV12-4 | few | TRBD2 | CASGTSGSVEQFF | TGTGCCAGCGGGACTAGCGGGAGTGTTGAGCAGTTCTTC
TRBJ2-1 | TRBV5-1 | many | . | CASSLEDEQFF | TGCGCCAGCAGCTTGGAAGATGAGCAGTTCTTC
TRBJ2-1 | TRBV18 | few | TRBD1 | CASSPLNHPGGSYNEQFF | TGTGCCAGCTCACCTCTCAACCATCCAGGGGGCTCCTACAATGAGCAGTTCTTC
TRBJ1-1 | TRBV5-1 | few | . | CASSLVDRFMNTEAFF | TGCGCCAGCAGCTTGGTGGACAGATTTATGAACACTGAAGCTTTCTTT
TRBJ2-5 | TRBV6-5 | few | . | CASSLTGVAQETQYF | TGTGCCAGCAGTCTGACCGGGGTAGCCCAAGAGACCCAGTACTTC
TRBJ2-1 | TRBV10-1 | few | TRBD1 | CASSEFTGENEQFF | TGCGCCAGCAGTGAGTTTACAGGGGAGAATGAGCAGTTCTTC
TRBJ2-1 | TRBV27 | few | . | CASTPLESYNEQFF | TGTGCCAGCACCCCTCTGGAAAGCTACAATGAGCAGTTCTTC
TRBJ2-1 | TRBV10-3 | many | TRBD2 | CATKLAGGRNEQFF | TGTGCCACCAAACTAGCGGGAGGGAGGAATGAGCAGTTCTTC
TRBJ2-3 | TRBV7-8 | . | TRBD1 | CASSSTGIQGTDTQYF | TGTGCCAGCAGCTCGACAGGGATACAGGGGACAGATACGCAGTATTTT
TRBJ2-1 | TRBV3-1 | . | TRBD2 | CASSQDHPSGEQFF | TGTGCCAGCAGCCAAGATCACCCTAGCGGGGAGCAGTTCTTC
TRBJ2-7 | TRBV19 | few | . | CASSIDLELEQYF | TGTGCCAGTAGTATAGATCTTGAGTTAGAGCAGTACTTC
TRBJ2-1 | TRBV24-1 | many | TRBD2 | CAIGDRSDTGTRGSNEQFF | TGTGCCATCGGAGACAGGTCTGACACCGGGACTAGGGGGAGCAATGAGCAGTTCTTC
TRBJ2-7 | TRBV29-1 | many | TRBD1 | CSVVEDRGRLGLSYEQYF | TGCAGCGTTGTGGAGGACAGGGGTCGTCTTGGTCTTTCCTACGAGCAGTACTTC
TRBJ2-7 | TRBV4-1 | few | TRBD2 | CASSQGTSGGYEQYF | TGCGCCAGCAGCCAAGGGACTAGCGGGGGCTACGAGCAGTACTTC
TRBJ1-6 | TRBV27 | few | . | CASSPFGEPLHF | TGTGCCAGCAGTCCCTTTGGCGAACCCCTCCACTTT
TRBJ1-2 | TRBV16 | few | TRBD1 | CASSQSGTGPAYGYTF | TGTGCCAGCAGCCAATCCGGGACAGGGCCCGCTTATGGCTACACCTTC
TRBJ2-2 | TRBV3-1 | few | . | CASSQAQQVSGELFF | TGTGCCAGCAGCCAAGCACAACAGGTGTCCGGGGAGCTGTTTTTT
TRBJ2-5 | TRBV19 | many | . | CASSITAASAVGLETQYF | TGTGCCAGTAGTATAACCGCGGCCTCCGCAGTTGGATTGGAGACCCAGTACTTC
TRBJ2-3 | TRBV5-1 | . | TRBD2 | CASSLEGGRGGTDTQYF | TGCGCCAGCAGCTTGGAAGGCGGGAGGGGTGGCACAGATACGCAGTATTTT
TRBJ2-3 | TRBV5-1 | many | TRBD2 | CASSARTSGSTDTQYF | TGCGCCAGCAGCGCCAGGACTAGCGGGAGTACAGATACGCAGTATTTT
TRBJ2-7 | TRBV11-2 | many | TRBD2 | CASSQKGLPTYEQYF | TGTGCCAGCTCCCAGAAGGGACTACCCACCTACGAGCAGTACTTC
TRBJ2-3 | TRBV5-1 | few | . | CASSLEQGKDTQYF | TGCGCCAGCAGCTTGGAACAGGGAAAAGATACGCAGTATTTT
TRBJ2-1 | TRBV7-9 | . | TRBD2 | CASSPGGNDEQFF | TGTGCCAGCAGTCCGGGGGGGAACGATGAGCAGTTCTTC
TRBJ2-5 | TRBV24-1 | few | TRBD2 | CATSDLYGTSEETQYF | TGTGCCACCAGTGATTTGTACGGGACTAGCGAGGAGACCCAGTACTTC
TRBJ2-1 | TRBV5-1 | few | TRBD2 | CARPGLENNEQFF | TGCGCCAGGCCGGGACTAGAGAACAATGAGCAGTTCTTC
TRBJ1-2 | TRBV15 | few | . | CATSRGLNYGYTF | TGTGCCACAAGCAGGGGACTCAACTATGGCTACACCTTC
TRBJ2-2 | TRBV24-1 | few | . | CATGSPGPGELFF | TGTGCCACCGGCAGCCCTGGCCCCGGGGAGCTGTTTTTT
TRBJ2-5 | TRBV10-3 | . | . | CAISHVPGETQYF | TGTGCCATCAGTCATGTCCCTGGGGAGACCCAGTACTTC
TRBJ1-1 | TRBV30 | . | . | CAWSKEWNTEAFF | TGTGCCTGGAGTAAAGAATGGAACACTGAAGCTTTCTTT
TRBJ2-5 | TRBV12-3/TRBV12-4 | . | TRBD2 | CASRRLAGEAVGETQYF | TGTGCCAGCAGAAGACTAGCGGGAGAAGCGGTAGGAGAGACCCAGTACTTC
TRBJ2-1 | TRBV12-3/TRBV12-4 | many | TRBD1 | CASSLAVGQGGNNEQFF | TGTGCCAGCAGTTTAGCTGTGGGACAGGGGGGAAACAATGAGCAGTTCTTC
TRBJ1-5 | TRBV7-8 | few | TRBD1 | CASSLESSGQGFFQPQHF | TGTGCCAGCAGCTTAGAGAGTTCGGGACAGGGGTTTTTTCAGCCCCAGCATTTT
TRBJ2-1 | TRBV7-9 | . | TRBD2 | CASSFLAGDYNEQFF | TGTGCCAGCAGCTTCCTAGCGGGAGATTACAATGAGCAGTTCTTC
TRBJ2-1 | TRBV6-5 | . | TRBD1 | CASSYRDSGVSYNEQFF | TGTGCCAGCAGTTACCGGGACAGTGGTGTATCCTACAATGAGCAGTTCTTC
TRBJ2-2 | TRBV11-3 | few | TRBD1 | CASRSGTGRNTGELFF | TGTGCCAGCAGATCCGGGACAGGGAGGAACACCGGGGAGCTGTTTTTT
TRBJ2-1 | TRBV10-1 | few | . | CASSEGETSRFF | TGCGCCAGCAGTGAAGGGGAGACAAGTAGGTTCTTC
TRBJ2-5 | TRBV12-3/TRBV12-4 | . | TRBD2 | CASGTSGMRETQYF | TGTGCCAGCGGGACTAGCGGGATGAGGGAGACCCAGTACTTC
TRBJ2-5 | TRBV27 | few | TRBD1 | CASRQGQGARETQYF | TGTGCCAGCAGACAGGGACAGGGGGCTCGGGAGACCCAGTACTTC
TRBJ1-5 | TRBV29-1 | . | . | CSVGAGSNQPQHF | TGCAGCGTGGGCGCAGGGAGCAATCAGCCCCAGCATTTT
TRBJ2-1 | TRBV5-1 | few | . | CASSLHPGLNNEQFF | TGCGCCAGCAGCTTGCATCCGGGACTGAACAATGAGCAGTTCTTC
TRBJ2-1 | TRBV6-2/TRBV6-3 | . | . | CASSGVGQTPGGNEQFF | TGTGCCAGCTCGGGGGTAGGGCAAACCCCTGGGGGCAATGAGCAGTTCTTC
TRBJ1-1 | TRBV15 | once | . | CATSTPRGSSTEAFF | TGTGCCACCAGCACCCCTCGTGGGTCTTCCACTGAAGCTTTCTTT
TRBJ2-6 | TRBV7-8 | . | TRBD1 | CASSLILGQPSGANVLTF | TGTGCCAGCAGCCTTATCCTGGGACAGCCCTCTGGGGCCAACGTCCTGACTTTC
TRBJ1-4 | TRBV11-2 | many | . | CASSLGRSPNEKLFF | TGTGCCAGCAGCTTAGGCAGAAGCCCTAATGAAAAACTGTTTTTT
TRBJ2-7 | TRBV29-1 | few | . | CSVGNRATQEQYF | TGCAGCGTGGGAAACAGGGCCACGCAGGAGCAGTACTTC
TRBJ2-2 | TRBV27 | . | . | CASITRWSGTGELFF | TGTGCCAGCATTACCCGTTGGTCCGGCACCGGGGAGCTGTTTTTT